The 7 T cell receptor beta chains below were found in one sample sequenced in a study of tumor and adjacent non-tumor tissue in lung cancer. RNA was extracted from bulk tissue without any cell sorting. Distant lung tissue was collected more than 3 cm away from the tumor edge. A modified ARM-PCR protocol with three rounds of nested PCR amplified TCRbeta. MiXCR, applied by TCRdb to the multiplex PCR reads, yields one record per CDR3 protein. Of 60,000 or so distinct CDR3 sequences listed, 61% are singletons. The sample taken for sequencing was distant non-tumor lung tissue. These TCRs come from a man aged 65 to 79 with non-small cell lung cancer.

This clonotype appeared a single time. An end of the junction does not agree with germline; a read error may underlie this. This chain connects TRBV29-1 to TRBJ2-2; no reliable D call. Germline CDR1 is SQVTM and CDR2 is ANQGSEA. This CDR3 is built from 12 residues. The CDR3, as DNA: TGCAGTGTTGCCATGTACACCGGGGAGCTGTTTTTT. Protein sequence: CSVAMYTGELFF.

Points on this clonotype: One junction end disagrees with the germline gene, perhaps due to a read error. The V call is TRBV5-5, the J call TRBJ2-5; no reliable D call. Germline CDR1 and CDR2: SGHKS and YYEKEE (reference sequence). The CDR3 runs to 13 residues. CDR3 in DNA: TGTGCCCGCAGCTTGGGCGGCCAAGAGACCCAGTACTTC. It yields the protein CARSLGGQETQYF.

Note on this clonotype: The junction does not match germline at one end; this may be a read error. This chain uses TRBV11-2 with TRBJ2-3; D may correspond to TRBD1 or TRBD2 (6 bases each). Germline CDR1 and CDR2: SGHAT and FQNNGV. CDR3 length: 15 amino acids. CDR3 in amino acids: CARSLVGGQADTQYF. As DNA, the CDR3 is TGCGCCAGGAGCTTAGTAGGGGGGCAGGCAGATACGCAGTATTTT.

Turning to this clonotype: The CDR3 end shows no conserved phenylalanine or tryptophan, and so a read error is likely. The chain employs TRBV10-3 and TRBJ2-1; TRBD1 matches 7 bases. This CDR3 spans 12 amino acids. Unmatched junction bases numbered 5, after V lost 11 bases and J lost 4 bases. Germline CDR1 ENHRY, CDR2 SYGVKD. The CDR3 loop reads CAARGPYNEQFL. The CDR3 region has the DNA TGTGCCGCAAGGGGGCCTTACAATGAGCAGTTCCTT.

As concerns this clonotype: It may be a read error: a sequence one base away is much more abundant. This chain joins TRBV4-2 and TRBJ1-3, with D uncertain. The CDR3 loop spans 17 amino acids. Germline lookup yields CDR1 LGHNA and CDR2 YNFKEQ. This CDR3 is CASIPLGRSSSGYTIYF. In DNA form, the CDR3 reads TGTGCCAGCATCCCCCTTGGGAGGTCGAGCTCTGGATACACCATATATTTT.

This clonotype was observed once. Possible read error: a much larger clone is one base away. The CDR3 spells CASSFGGGPVYEQYF. The DNA of the CDR3 is TGTGCCAGCAGTTTTGGTGGTGGGCCTGTCTACGAGCAGTACTTC. This chain connects TRBV28 to TRBJ2-7, with D hard to call. The CDR3 totals 15 residues. Germline CDR1 is MDHEN and CDR2 is SYDVKM. V was pared by 3 bases and J by 3 bases, with 15 bases between. Looking up the rest from reference TRBV28 and TRBJ2-7 gives the full variable domain: DVKVTQSSRYLVKRTGEKVFLECVQDMDHENMFWYRQDPGLGLRLIYFSYDVKMKEKGDIPEGYSVSREKKERFSLILESASTNQTSMYLCASSFGGGPVYEQYFGPGTRLTVT.

Concerning this clonotype: One end of the junction fails to match germline, which may point to a read error. V is TRBV7-9 and J is TRBJ2-3; the D is unclear. Germline lookup yields CDR1 SEHNR and CDR2 FQNEAQ (reference sequence). The CDR3 extends over 11 amino acids. For the CDR3, the DNA is TGTGCCAGCGGAGAGGCAGATACGCGGTATTTT. Translated: CASGEADTRYF. The whole variable domain, remainder taken from reference TRBV7-9 and TRBJ2-3, is DTGVSQNPRHKITKRGQNVTFRCDPISEHNRLYWYRQTLGQGPEFLTYFQNEAQLEKSRLLSDRFSAERPKGSFSTLEIQRTEQGDSAMYLCASGEADTRYFGPGTRLTVL.